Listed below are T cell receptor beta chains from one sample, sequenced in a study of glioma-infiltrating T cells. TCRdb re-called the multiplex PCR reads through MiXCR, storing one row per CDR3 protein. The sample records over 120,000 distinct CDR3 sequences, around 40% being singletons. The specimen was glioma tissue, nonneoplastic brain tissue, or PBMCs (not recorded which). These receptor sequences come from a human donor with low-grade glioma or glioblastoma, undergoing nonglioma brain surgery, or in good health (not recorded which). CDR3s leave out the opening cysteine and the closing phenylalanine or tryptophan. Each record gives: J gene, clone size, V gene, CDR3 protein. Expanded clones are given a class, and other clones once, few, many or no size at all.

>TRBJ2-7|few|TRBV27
ASRKSGSHEQY
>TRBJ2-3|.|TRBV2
ASKEELVGSDTQY
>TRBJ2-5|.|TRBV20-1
SARHRDRGRETQY
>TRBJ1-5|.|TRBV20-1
SARDLRQGSNQPQH
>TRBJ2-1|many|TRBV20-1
SARGSPGRKF
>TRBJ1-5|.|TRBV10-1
ASSSDNSNQPQH
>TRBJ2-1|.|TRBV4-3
ASSQDRTSGGAIYNEQF
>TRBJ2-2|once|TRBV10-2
ASSAPGGANTGELF
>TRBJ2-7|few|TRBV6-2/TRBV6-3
ASSYSADAIADYEQY
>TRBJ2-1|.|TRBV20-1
SASPRSPYNEQF